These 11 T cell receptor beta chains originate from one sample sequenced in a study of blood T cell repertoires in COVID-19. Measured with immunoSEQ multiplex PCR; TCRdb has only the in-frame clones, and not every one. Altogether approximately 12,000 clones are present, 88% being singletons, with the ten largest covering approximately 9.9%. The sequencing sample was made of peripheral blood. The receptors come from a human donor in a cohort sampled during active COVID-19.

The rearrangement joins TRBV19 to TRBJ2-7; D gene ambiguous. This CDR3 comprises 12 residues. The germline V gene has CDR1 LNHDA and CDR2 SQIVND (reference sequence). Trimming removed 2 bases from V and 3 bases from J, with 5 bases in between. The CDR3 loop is CASSIQDYEQYF. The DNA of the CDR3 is TGTGCCAGTAGTATACAGGACTACGAGCAGTACTTC.

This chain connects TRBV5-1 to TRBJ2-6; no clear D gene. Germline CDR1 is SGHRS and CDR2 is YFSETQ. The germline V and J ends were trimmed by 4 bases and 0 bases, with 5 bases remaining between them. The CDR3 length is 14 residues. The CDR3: CASSPVSGANVLTF. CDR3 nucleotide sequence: TGCGCCAGCAGCCCTGTCTCTGGGGCCAACGTCCTGACTTTC.

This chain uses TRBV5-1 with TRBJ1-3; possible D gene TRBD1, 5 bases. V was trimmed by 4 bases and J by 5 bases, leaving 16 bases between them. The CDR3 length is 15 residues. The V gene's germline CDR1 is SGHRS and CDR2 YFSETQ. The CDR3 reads CASSARGEGRNTIYF. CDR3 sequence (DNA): TGCGCCAGCAGCGCAAGAGGGGAGGGAAGAAACACCATATATTTT.

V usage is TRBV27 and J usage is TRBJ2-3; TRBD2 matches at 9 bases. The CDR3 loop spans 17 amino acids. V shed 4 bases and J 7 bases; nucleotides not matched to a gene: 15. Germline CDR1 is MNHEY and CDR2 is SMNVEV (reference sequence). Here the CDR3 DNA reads TGTGCCAGCAGTTCCCCCTTGGCTAGCGGGACTATTTATACGCAGTATTTT. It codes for CASSSPLASGTIYTQYF.

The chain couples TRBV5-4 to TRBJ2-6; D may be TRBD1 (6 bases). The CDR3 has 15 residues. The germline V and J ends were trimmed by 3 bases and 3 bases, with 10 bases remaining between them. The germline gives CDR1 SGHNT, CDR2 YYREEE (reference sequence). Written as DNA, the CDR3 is TGTGCCAGCAGCTGGACAGTTAGTGGGGCCAACGTCCTGACTTTC. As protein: CASSWTVSGANVLTF.

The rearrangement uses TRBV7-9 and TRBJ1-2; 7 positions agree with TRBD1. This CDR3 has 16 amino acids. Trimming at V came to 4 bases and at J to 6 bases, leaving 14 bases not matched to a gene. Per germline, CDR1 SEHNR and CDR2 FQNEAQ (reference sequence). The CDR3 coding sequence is TGTGCCAGCAGCTGGGGCTGGGGCAGGGGGAAAGATGGCTACACCTTC. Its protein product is CASSWGWGRGKDGYTF.

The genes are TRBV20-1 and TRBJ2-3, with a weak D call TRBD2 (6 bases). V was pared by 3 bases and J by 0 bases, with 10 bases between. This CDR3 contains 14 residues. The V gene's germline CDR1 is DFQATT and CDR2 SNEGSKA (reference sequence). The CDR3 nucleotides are TGCAGTGCTAGTAGCGGAACAAGCACAGATACGCAGTATTTT. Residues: CSASSGTSTDTQYF.

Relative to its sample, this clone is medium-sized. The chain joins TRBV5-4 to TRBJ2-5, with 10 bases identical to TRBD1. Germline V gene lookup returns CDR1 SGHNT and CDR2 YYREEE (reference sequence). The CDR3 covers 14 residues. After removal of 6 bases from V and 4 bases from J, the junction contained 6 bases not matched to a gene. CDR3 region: CASNPDRGRETQYF. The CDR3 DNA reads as TGTGCCAGCAACCCCGACAGGGGGCGAGAGACCCAGTACTTC.

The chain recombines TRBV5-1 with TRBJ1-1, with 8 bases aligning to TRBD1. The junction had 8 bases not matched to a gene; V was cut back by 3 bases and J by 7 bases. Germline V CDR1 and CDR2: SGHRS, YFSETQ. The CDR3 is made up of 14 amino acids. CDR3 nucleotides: TGCGCCAGCAGCTACGCAGGGGGCATCAGTGAAGCTTTCTTT. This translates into CASSYAGGISEAFF.

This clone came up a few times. CDR3 sequence reads: CASSIRDRGPPLHF. The CDR3 nucleotides are TGTGCCAGCAGTATCCGGGACAGGGGTCCACCCCTCCACTTT. The V call is TRBV27, the J call TRBJ1-6; TRBD1 matches at 10 bases. CDR1 is MNHEY, CDR2 SMNVEV, per germline (reference sequence). The CDR3 sequence is 14 residues long. V gave up 5 bases and J gave up 11 bases; unmatched junction bases: 6.

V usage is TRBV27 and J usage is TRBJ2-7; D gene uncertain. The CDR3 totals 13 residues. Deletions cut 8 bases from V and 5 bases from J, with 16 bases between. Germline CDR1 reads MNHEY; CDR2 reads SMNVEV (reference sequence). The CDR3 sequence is CASHSGAPNEQYF. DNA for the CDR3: TGTGCCAGCCACTCCGGAGCGCCCAACGAGCAGTACTTC.